What follows are 23 T cell receptor beta chains derived from one specimen sequenced in a study of T cells and Merkel cell carcinoma outcomes. Profiling relied on immunoSEQ multiplex PCR, and the TCRdb table lists in-frame clones only, not all of them. This table has about 19,000 clones, roughly 87% appearing once. The sequencing input was tumor tissue from Merkel cell carcinoma. Receptors were obtained from a human donor with Merkel cell carcinoma.

The V call is TRBV6-4, the J call TRBJ2-3; maybe TRBD1 (5 bases). The CDR3 is 12 amino acids. V lost 7 bases and J lost 1, with 6 bases in between. Germline lookup yields CDR1 MRHNA and CDR2 SNTAGT. The CDR3 nucleotides are TGTGCCAGCAAAGGGGGCACAGATACGCAGTATTTT. It specifies CASKGGTDTQYF.

This clone was picked up a small number of times. V is TRBV4-1 and J is TRBJ1-1; D is perhaps TRBD1 (5 bases). CDR1 and CDR2 from the germline V gene are MGHRA and YSYEKL. This CDR3 has 15 residues. The ends were cut back, 2 bases at V and 3 bases at J, with 13 bases in the middle. CDR3 coding DNA: TGCGCCAGCAGCCAACCCCGGTTGGGGGACACTGAAGCTTTCTTT. It is translated as CASSQPRLGDTEAFF.

A note on this clone: Other DNA sequences in this specimen translate into the identical CDR3. V and J are TRBV5-6 and TRBJ1-5; unclear D gene. Trimming stripped 0 bases from V and 0 bases from J, with 1 base between. Germline loops: CDR1 SGHDT, CDR2 YYEEEE. The CDR3 sequence is 13 residues long. CDR3 sequence (DNA): TGTGCCAGCAGCTTGGGTAGCAATCAGCCCCAGCATTTT. It encodes CASSLGSNQPQHF. Full variable domain (remainder filled in from reference TRBV5-6 and TRBJ1-5): DAGVTQSPTHLIKTRGQQVTLRCSPKSGHDTVSWYQQALGQGPQFIFQYYEEEERQRGNFPDRFSGHQFPNYSSELNVNALLLGDSALYLCASSLGSNQPQHFGDGTRLSIL.

In regard to this clone: Compared with germline, one end of the junction differs, possibly owing to a read error. The CDR3 DNA reads as TGTGCCAGCAGCCTAACCGGGGGAGCTGGGGCCAACGTCCTGACTTTC. Translating gives CASSLTGGAGANVLTF. The chain is built from TRBV7-3 and TRBJ2-6; weak D call: TRBD2 (6 bases). The germline CDR1 and CDR2 sequences are SGHTA and FQGTGA. The CDR3 runs 16 residues.

The gene calls are TRBV11-2 and TRBJ1-1; D not certain. The germline gives CDR1 SGHAT, CDR2 FQNNGV. This CDR3 is 12 amino acids long. V lost 6 bases, J lost 6 bases, and 11 bases lay in between. CDR3 nucleotides: TGTGCCAGCAGGGAGGGAAGGGCTGAAGCTTTCTTT. This sequence encodes CASREGRAEAFF.

This clone showed up just a few times. The J gene is TRBJ1-2, the V gene TRBV5-1; maybe TRBD1 (5 bases). V was trimmed by 3 bases and J by 4 bases, leaving 19 bases between them. This CDR3 is 16 amino acids long. Germline V gene lookup returns CDR1 SGHRS and CDR2 YFSETQ. The CDR3 nucleotides read TGCGCCAGCAGCTACCCGGGACTCCGGCTCCTCTATGGCTACACCTTC. It specifies CASSYPGLRLLYGYTF.

V is TRBV29-1 and J is TRBJ2-4; 7 nucleotides agree with TRBD2. CDR3 length equals 10 residues. J gave up 6 bases and V 7 bases, and 0 bases lay outside the gene matches. Germline CDR1 SQVTM, CDR2 ANQGSEA. Written as DNA, the CDR3 is TGCAGCGGGGGGGGAAACATTCAGTACTTC. It specifies CSGGGNIQYF.

With regard to this clone: Other nucleotide sequences in the sample specify the same CDR3. The chain links TRBV5-1 to TRBJ2-5; D gene ambiguous. There are 11 residues in the CDR3. V lost 2 bases, J lost 1 base, and 0 bases lay in between. CDR1 is SGHRS, CDR2 YFSETQ, per germline. Here the CDR3 DNA reads TGCGCCAGCAGCTTCCAAGAGACCCAGTACTTC. Translating it yields CASSFQETQYF.

This chain joins TRBV29-1 and TRBJ2-5, with D tentatively TRBD1 or TRBD2 (5 bases each). V lost 7 bases, J lost 5 bases, and 11 bases lay in between. The CDR3 loop spans 11 amino acids. Germline lookup yields CDR1 SQVTM and CDR2 ANQGSEA. The CDR3 coding sequence is TGCAGCGCCCGAGGGGCTGAGACCCAGTACTTC. Protein: CSARGAETQYF.

About this clone: An end of the junction differs from the germline gene, which may be a read error. The chain links TRBV7-7 to TRBJ2-1; tentatively, D is TRBD1 (6 bases). This CDR3 is 16 amino acids long. Germline CDR1 and CDR2: SSHAT and FNYEAQ (reference sequence). The CDR3 reads CASSQGLASSYNEQFF. The CDR3 nucleotides read TGTGCTAGCAGCCAGGGGCTGGCGAGCTCCTACAATGAGCAGTTCTTC. Looking up the rest from reference TRBV7-7 and TRBJ2-1 gives the full variable domain: GAGVSQSPRYKVTKRGQDVTLRCDPISSHATLYWYQQALGQGPEFLTYFNYEAQPDKSGLPSDRFSAERPEGSISTLTIQRTEQRDSAMYRCASSQGLASSYNEQFFGPGTRLTVL.

CDR3 in DNA: TGTGCCAGCAGCCAAGGGAACAGGGGATGGAGTGCTTTCTTT. It codes for CASSQGNRGWSAFF. The chain is built from TRBV14 and TRBJ1-1; 7 bases are shared with TRBD1. The V and J ends lost 1 base and 11 bases, in that order; junction bases with no gene match: 10. The CDR3 loop spans 14 amino acids. Germline CDR1 is SGHDN and CDR2 is FVKESK.

The chain carries TRBV9 and TRBJ2-3, with a weak D call TRBD1 (6 bases). Deletions cut 6 bases from V and 4 bases from J, with 15 bases between. CDR1 SGDLS and CDR2 YYNGEE come from the germline V gene. The CDR3 is 14 amino acids. In nucleotides, the CDR3 is TGTGCCAGCACCCTCTACTCAGGGGCAGATACGCAGTATTTT. As protein: CASTLYSGADTQYF. The full variable domain, in which reference TRBV9 and TRBJ2-3 provide the parts outside the CDR3, is DSGVTQTPKHLITATGQRVTLRCSPRSGDLSVYWYQQSLDQGLQFLIQYYNGEERAKGNILERFSAQQFPDLHSELNLSSLELGDSALYFCASTLYSGADTQYFGPGTRLTVL.

The chain recombines TRBV7-9 with TRBJ1-4; possibly TRBD1 for D (5 bases). The CDR3 runs to 15 residues. Germline V gene data show CDR1 as SEHNR and CDR2 as FQNEAQ (reference sequence). V shed 5 bases and J shed 8 bases, with 18 bases lying between them. The CDR3 loop is CASSLPRGRGEKLFF. CDR3 bases: TGTGCCAGCAGCCTCCCCCGGGGCCGGGGAGAAAAACTGTTTTTT.

V and J are TRBV5-1 and TRBJ2-7, with D perhaps matching TRBD1 (5 bases). Germline V gene lookup returns CDR1 SGHRS and CDR2 YFSETQ. CDR3 length: 14 residues. Trimming stripped 4 bases from V and 3 bases from J, with 14 bases between. CDR3 DNA sequence: TGCGCCAGCAGCCCTTCGGACGGACACTACGAGCAGTACTTC. Its translation: CASSPSDGHYEQYF.

The chain carries TRBV29-1 and TRBJ1-1, with TRBD1 matching 7 bases. From germline, CDR1 is SQVTM and CDR2 ANQGSEA. The CDR3 contains 15 residues. The trim removed 6 bases at V and 3 bases at J, leaving 13 bases unmatched. The CDR3 DNA sequence: TGCAGCGTCGCGACAGGGATTGGATTGTACACTGAAGCTTTCTTT. Translation gives CSVATGIGLYTEAFF.

V gene TRBV6-5 combines with J gene TRBJ1-1; the D gene is possibly TRBD1 (5 bases). This CDR3 comprises 14 residues. V was cut by 7 bases and J by 3 bases, with 15 bases left in between. Germline-derived CDR1 and CDR2 are MNHEY and SVGAGI. CDR3 DNA sequence: TGTGCCAGCAAGTTAGGGGCTCTGGACACTGAAGCTTTCTTT. The encoded protein is CASKLGALDTEAFF.

The rearrangement uses TRBV7-3 and TRBJ2-2, with TRBD2 identical over 9 bases. CDR3 length equals 17 residues. Germline trimming cut 1 base from V and 6 bases from J; bases unmatched to any gene: 9. Per germline, CDR1 SGHTA and CDR2 FQGTGA. CDR3 in DNA: TGTGCCAGCAGCTTAAGCCCAACTAGCGGGCCTTCCGGGGAGCTGTTTTTT. This translates into CASSLSPTSGPSGELFF.

The rearrangement joins TRBV7-2 to TRBJ2-3, with TRBD1 matching 9 bases. CDR1 is SGHTA and CDR2 is FQGNSA in the germline V gene. V was pared by 5 bases and J by 4 bases, with 7 bases of the junction left unmatched. This CDR3 has 15 residues. The CDR3 region is CASSATGGAADTQYF. The CDR3 coding sequence is TGTGCCAGCAGCGCCACAGGGGGCGCAGCAGATACGCAGTATTTT. The full variable domain, with the rest looked up from reference TRBV7-2 and TRBJ2-3, is GAGVSQSPSNKVTEKGKDVELRCDPISGHTALYWYRQSLGQGLEFLIYFQGNSAPDKSGLPSDRFSAERTGGSVSTLTIQRTQQEDSAVYLCASSATGGAADTQYFGPGTRLTVL.

The chain joins TRBV29-1 to TRBJ1-2; no firm D call. The CDR3 loop spans 10 amino acids. V was trimmed by 6 bases and J by 5 bases, leaving 7 bases between them. Germline V lookup: CDR1 SQVTM, CDR2 ANQGSEA. CDR3 in DNA: TGCAGCGTCGACCCTTATGGCTACACCTTC. This translates into CSVDPYGYTF.

The CDR3 is CASSLRTGANTGELFF. CDR3 DNA sequence: TGTGCCAGCAGCTTAAGGACAGGGGCGAACACCGGGGAGCTGTTTTTT. J is TRBJ2-2 and V is TRBV7-3; 9 nucleotides agree with TRBD1. V lost 1 base, J lost 0 bases, and 0 bases stayed unmatched. The CDR3 sequence is 16 residues long. CDR1 is SGHTA, CDR2 FQGTGA, per germline.

The V gene is TRBV7-9, the J gene TRBJ1-1; tentative D call: TRBD1 (6 bases). The germline V gene encodes CDR1 SEHNR and CDR2 FQNEAQ (reference sequence). Trimming took off 1 base at V and 5 bases at J, with 14 bases between the two ends. The CDR3 contains 15 residues. This CDR3 is CASSLGQGRWTEAFF. The DNA of the CDR3 is TGTGCCAGCAGCTTAGGTCAGGGGCGATGGACTGAAGCTTTCTTT.

The chain links TRBV7-9 to TRBJ1-2; 11 nucleotides align to TRBD1. V was clipped by 6 bases and J by 2 bases; unmatched bases: 5. The germline CDR1 and CDR2 sequences are SEHNR and FQNEAQ (reference sequence). The CDR3 extends over 15 amino acids. The CDR3: CASSMRTGGNYGYTF. CDR3 sequence (DNA): TGTGCCAGCAGTATGCGGACAGGGGGCAACTATGGCTACACCTTC.

This clone was picked up one time. This sequence joins TRBV6-6 and TRBJ2-7; D is possibly TRBD1 or TRBD2 (5 bases each). The V end lost 7 bases, the J end lost 0 bases, and 16 bases lay between the germline ends. CDR1 and CDR2 from the germline V gene are MNHNY and SVGAGI (reference sequence). This CDR3 region has 15 residues. Here the CDR3 DNA reads TGTGCCAGCAAGCTCGGGACCGAAAGCTCCTACGAGCAGTACTTC. Its protein is CASKLGTESSYEQYF.